This record covers a single T cell receptor beta chain. Clones were read by immunoSEQ multiplex PCR, and TCRdb kept only the in-frame ones, dropping some. The top ten clones hold approximately 21% of a sample with around 40,000 clones, approximately 91% of them seen once. This sample was included in a study of blood T cell repertoires in COVID-19. CDR3 length: 14 amino acids. CDR1 and CDR2 from the germline V gene are SGHRS and YFSETQ. The V and J ends lost 0 bases and 7 bases respectively, with 14 bases between them. The specimen was peripheral blood. V and J are TRBV5-1 and TRBJ2-7, with D perhaps matching TRBD2 (6 bases). The origin of this receptor is a man aged 50-59 years with active COVID-19. CDR3 in amino acids: CASSLVLEGGEQYF. CDR3 coding DNA: TGCGCCAGCAGCTTGGTTCTCGAGGGAGGAGAGCAGTACTTC.